These 13 T cell receptor beta chains share one sample of origin, sequenced in a study of cytomegalovirus exposure and HLA in healthy donors. A multiplex PCR was run with 60 Vbeta primers and 13 Jbeta primers. TCRdb's copy holds only in-frame clones and misses some; the assay was immunoSEQ multiplex PCR. The sample lists about 150,000 clones, roughly three quarters occurring once. The source material was PBMCs. All receptors come from a man aged 30 to 45 in good health and CMV-seronegative.

The J gene is TRBJ2-5, the V gene TRBV7-9, with 9 bases that match TRBD2. The CDR3 has 14 amino acids. The junction had 1 base not matched to a gene; V was cut back by 1 base and J by 4 bases. Germline CDR1 reads SEHNR; CDR2 reads FQNEAQ (reference sequence). The CDR3 DNA sequence: TGTGCCAGCAGCTTAGTAGCGGGAGTAGAGACCCAGTACTTC. Translating gives CASSLVAGVETQYF.

The chain carries TRBV10-3 and TRBJ2-2; the match to TRBD2 covers 8 bases. The CDR3 is 16 amino acids. Trimming cost V 2 bases and J 3 bases; bases outside gene matches: 5. The germline gives CDR1 ENHRY, CDR2 SYGVKD. CDR3 DNA sequence: TGTGCCATCAGTGAGAACGGAGCGGGAGACACCGGGGAGCTGTTTTTT. It specifies CAISENGAGDTGELFF.

The chain couples TRBV28 to TRBJ1-3; no firm D call. There are 14 residues in the CDR3. Trimming shortened V by 5 bases and J by 0 bases, and 8 bases separated the two germline ends. CDR1 and CDR2 from the germline V gene are MDHEN and SYDVKM. The CDR3 loop reads CASSPTTSGNTIYF. CDR3 in DNA: TGTGCCAGCAGTCCGACAACCTCTGGAAACACCATATATTTT.

This clone was detected only a few times. The chain employs TRBV5-1 and TRBJ2-7; D might be TRBD1 (5 bases). The germline V gene encodes CDR1 SGHRS and CDR2 YFSETQ. Trimming stripped 0 bases from V and 5 bases from J, with 9 bases between. CDR3 size: 13 residues. The CDR3 DNA reads as TGCGCCAGCAGCTTGGCCCCAGGGAACGAGCAGTACTTC. The encoded protein is CASSLAPGNEQYF.

This clone came up once. The V call is TRBV7-9, the J call TRBJ1-5, with D uncertain. The length of the CDR3 is 14 residues. Trimming shortened V by 3 bases and J by 5 bases, and 11 bases separated the two germline ends. The germline V gene has CDR1 SEHNR and CDR2 FQNEAQ (reference sequence). The chain's CDR3 is CASSFSSPYQPQHF. The CDR3 DNA sequence: TGTGCCAGCAGCTTCTCGTCCCCCTATCAGCCCCAGCATTTT.

The chain links TRBV6-1 to TRBJ2-1; a possible D gene is TRBD1 (5 bases). Germline V CDR1 and CDR2: MNHNS, SASEGT. The V and J ends lost 2 bases and 5 bases respectively, with 16 bases between them. There are 16 residues in the CDR3. The CDR3 here is CASSEYPQGSNNEQFF. DNA for the CDR3: TGTGCCAGCAGTGAATACCCCCAGGGCAGTAACAATGAGCAGTTCTTC.

This chain uses TRBV18 with TRBJ1-1; D unresolved. The V gene's germline CDR1 is KGHSH and CDR2 LQKENI. V lost 0 bases and J 5 bases, leaving 13 bases between the germline ends. This CDR3 is 15 amino acids long. In nucleotides, the CDR3 is TGTGCCAGCTCACCACCAGGGAGGGCGGGAACTGAAGCTTTCTTT. This encodes CASSPPGRAGTEAFF.

This clone showed up just a few times. This chain joins TRBV10-3 and TRBJ1-1, with 8 bases that match TRBD1. CDR1 and CDR2 (germline): ENHRY, SYGVKD. J gave up 1 base and V 6 bases, and 4 bases lay outside the gene matches. The CDR3 length is 14 residues. CDR3 loop: CAIRRQGPNTEAFF. DNA for the CDR3: TGTGCCATCAGGAGACAGGGGCCGAACACTGAAGCTTTCTTT.

V usage is TRBV5-1 and J usage is TRBJ2-7; 7 bases line up with TRBD1. Germline V gene sequence: CDR1 SGHRS, CDR2 YFSETQ. V shed 2 bases, J shed 7 bases, and the junction held 3 bases outside the gene matches. The CDR3 spans 12 residues. The CDR3: CASSLLRGEQYF. DNA for the CDR3: TGCGCCAGCAGCTTACTCAGGGGGGAGCAGTACTTC.

The gene calls are TRBV27 and TRBJ1-4; tentatively, D is TRBD1 (5 bases). There are 11 residues in the CDR3. V was trimmed by 6 bases and J by 11 bases, leaving 10 bases between them. Per germline, CDR1 MNHEY and CDR2 SMNVEV (reference sequence). CDR3 sequence: CASSAGTKLFF. The CDR3 coding sequence is TGTGCCAGCAGCGCCGGGACTAAACTGTTTTTT.

The chain uses TRBV10-3 and TRBJ2-7; 12 nucleotides agree with TRBD2. V trimming: 4 bases; J trimming: 5 bases; junction bases outside the gene matches: 3. CDR3 length: 14 residues. Per germline, CDR1 ENHRY and CDR2 SYGVKD. The CDR3 loop is CAISGLAGVNEQYF. The CDR3 region has the DNA TGTGCCATCAGTGGACTAGCGGGAGTCAACGAGCAGTACTTC.

The rearrangement joins TRBV29-1 to TRBJ2-7; D unclear. Germline V gives CDR1 SQVTM, CDR2 ANQGSEA. Trimming cost V 3 bases and J 3 bases, with 9 bases left between them. The CDR3 spans 12 residues. The CDR3 here is CSVESKFYEQYF. CDR3 DNA: TGCAGCGTTGAGAGCAAGTTCTACGAGCAGTACTTC.

The V and J genes are TRBV28 and TRBJ2-1; D unclear. The CDR3 has 13 residues. Germline CDR1 reads MDHEN; CDR2 reads SYDVKM. With 6 bases removed from V and 4 bases from J, the gap between germline ends came to 10 bases. The CDR3 loop is CASSPDWYNEQFF. CDR3 DNA sequence: TGTGCCAGCAGCCCCGACTGGTACAATGAGCAGTTCTTC.